This TCR beta chain is drawn from a study of chemoradiotherapy in HPV16-positive cancers. V lost 6 bases and J lost 4, with 9 bases in between. The length of the CDR3 is 12 residues. Per the germline V gene, CDR1 is MNHEY and CDR2 is SVGAGI. The assay was immunoSEQ multiplex PCR, and TCRdb's table has in-frame clones only and misses some. Found here are approximately 14,000 clones, just over 85% of them singletons; the top ten hold approximately 3.5%. Sequenced material: blood, taken from a patient who underwent chemoradiotherapy. The receptor's source is a human donor with HPV-associated anogenital cancer. This rearrangement joins TRBV6-5 to TRBJ1-2, with D possibly being TRBD1 (5 bases). This chain's CDR3 is CASRAGSYGYTF. The CDR3 DNA reads as TGTGCCAGCAGAGCAGGGAGCTATGGCTACACCTTC.